Described below is a single T cell receptor beta chain sequence and its context. The entry originates in a study of blood T cell repertoires in COVID-19. The wider study: Samples came from the United States, Italy and Spain, spanning acute and convalescent COVID-19. PBMCs, B-cell-depleted T cells, or T cells were the source of the cDNA or gDNA that made up the material.

Sequencing used immunoSEQ multiplex PCR; TCRdb keeps in-frame clones, though not all of them. The sample lists 30,000 to 45,000 clones; approximately 86% were seen once. V shed 5 bases and J shed 5 bases, with 14 bases lying between them. The germline V gene has CDR1 KGHSH and CDR2 LQKENI. This CDR3 has 14 residues. Source material: peripheral blood. The chain employs TRBV18 and TRBJ2-3; D is unclear. The receptor comes from a human donor in a cohort sampled during active COVID-19. The CDR3 DNA is TGTGCCAGCTCATCGATATCCAGTCAAGATACGCAGTATTTT. Translating it yields CASSSISSQDTQYF.